This is a list of T cell receptor beta chains from one sample in a study of cytomegalovirus exposure and HLA in healthy donors. Profiled with immunoSEQ multiplex PCR; TCRdb holds only in-frame clones, not every one. Its table records 130,000 or so clones. Input material: PBMCs. Receptor source: a woman in her thirties or forties in good health and CMV-seronegative. Both conserved end residues are part of each CDR3. D genes are given only for firm matches.

d_gene | j_gene | v_gene | CDR3nt | CDR3aa
TRBD1 | TRBJ1-5 | TRBV7-2 | TGTGCCAGCAGCCGGGACAGATTTTCCCAGCCCCAGCATTTT | CASSRDRFSQPQHF
TRBD1 | TRBJ1-1 | TRBV7-9 | TGTGCCAGCAGCGGACATCAGGGGGCAAGGGGGACTGAAGCTTTCTTT | CASSGHQGARGTEAFF
. | TRBJ1-1 | TRBV28 | TGTGCCAGCAGTTTTAACTTGAACACTGAAGCTTTCTTT | CASSFNLNTEAFF
. | TRBJ1-1 | TRBV25-1 | TGTGCCAGCAGCGCTGACAGTGCCACCGCTGAAGCTTTCTTT | CASSADSATAEAFF
. | TRBJ2-1 | TRBV4-3 | TGCGCCAGCAGCTTAAGGGCTAGCGTGAATGAGCAGTTCTTC | CASSLRASVNEQFF
TRBD2 | TRBJ2-1 | TRBV4-3 | TGCGCCAGCAGCCAAGAAGTGGCTAGCGGGTACAATGAGCAGTTCTTC | CASSQEVASGYNEQFF
. | TRBJ2-7 | TRBV6-6 | TGTGCCAGCAACCAGGGGAGGGGCCCCACCGGCGAGCAGTACTTC | CASNQGRGPTGEQYF
. | TRBJ2-5 | TRBV7-2 | TGTGCCAGCAGCTTAATAAGGGGCACCGGAGAGACCCAGTACTTC | CASSLIRGTGETQYF
. | TRBJ1-1 | TRBV9 | TGTGCCAGCAGCGTCGACAGTCTCACTGAAGCTTTCTTT | CASSVDSLTEAFF
TRBD1 | TRBJ1-5 | TRBV19 | TGTGCCAGTCAGAAGGACAGGGGGAAGGGCAATCAGCCCCAGCATTTT | CASQKDRGKGNQPQHF
TRBD1 | TRBJ2-5 | TRBV5-1 | TGCGCCAGCAGCTGGGACAGGGGGGGAGAGACCCAGTACTTC | CASSWDRGGETQYF
TRBD1 | TRBJ2-5 | TRBV7-3 | TGTGCCAGCAGCCCAGGACAGGGAGAGACCCAGTACTTC | CASSPGQGETQYF
. | TRBJ2-3 | TRBV9 | TGTGCCAGCAGCCCTATTTGGGGGACTAGCACAGATACGCAGTATTTT | CASSPIWGTSTDTQYF
. | TRBJ1-4 | TRBV5-6 | TGTGCCAGCAGCTCACAAGGACGGCGGAGGGAAAAACTGTTTTTT | CASSSQGRRREKLFF
TRBD1 | TRBJ2-5 | TRBV6-5 | TGTGCCAGCAGTGAAGACAGGGGCGGGGAGACCCAGTACTTC | CASSEDRGGETQYF
. | TRBJ1-5 | TRBV6-5 | TGTGCCACGGGGGGTTGGGGCAATCAGCCCCAGCATTTT | CATGGWGNQPQHF
TRBD1 | TRBJ1-1 | TRBV4-2 | TGTGCCAGCAGCGCGGACAGGGGGGGAAAAGCTTTCTTT | CASSADRGGKAFF